These T cell receptor beta chains were read from a single sample in a study of response to subunit inactivated influenza vaccine. A single record per CDR3 protein comes from TCRdb applying MiXCR to the RT-PCR reads. Seen here are fewer than 600,000 distinct CDR3 sequences, 6.5% to 8% observed once, and the top ten hold 13%. The sequences come from PBMCs from blood, collected around 25 months after vaccination. The receptors derive from a man aged 45-69 years who received an inactivated influenza vaccine. Both conserved end residues are part of each CDR3. A D gene is named only where the DNA matches it firmly. Expanded clones get a size class; other rows say once, few or many, or leave the size out.

>TRBJ2-7|TRBV5-1|TRBD2|-
TGCGCCAGCGGTACGGGGGCGTCGGGGGGGTACGAGCAGTACTTC
CASGTGASGGYEQYF
>TRBJ2-4|TRBV4-1|TRBD2|-
TGCGCCAGCAGCCAAGACGCGGGGGGGCCAAGAATTCAGTACTTC
CASSQDAGGPRIQYF
>TRBJ2-3|TRBV29-1|TRBD1|many
TGCAGCGTTGAAGAGGACAGGACAGATACGCAGTATTTT
CSVEEDRTDTQYF
>TRBJ2-6|TRBV20-1|-|few
TGCAGCGCGACCTCTGGGGGGTCTGGGGCCAACGTCCTGACTTTC
CSATSGGSGANVLTF
>TRBJ2-3|TRBV10-3|TRBD2|many
TGTGCCATCAGTGAGAGGCTAGCGGCAGATACGCAGTATTTT
CAISERLAADTQYF
>TRBJ2-6|TRBV20-1|-|-
TGCAGTGCATTAGACCTGGGGGGCGTGACTGGGGCCAACGTCCTGACTTTC
CSALDLGGVTGANVLTF
>TRBJ1-4|TRBV2|-|few
TGTGCCAGCAGTCTTTGGTCCTATCCGGAAAAACTGTTTTTT
CASSLWSYPEKLFF
>TRBJ2-7|TRBV20-1|TRBD2|-
TGCAGTGCTACTTCTAGCGGGAGCTCCTACGAGCAGTACTTC
CSATSSGSSYEQYF
>TRBJ2-7|TRBV21-1|-|few
TGTGCCAGCAGCAAAGATAGACAGCCCTACGAGCAGTACTTC
CASSKDRQPYEQYF
>TRBJ2-7|TRBV28|TRBD1|-
TGTGCCAGCAGTTCCCGGGACAGGGCTACCTACGAGCAGTACTTC
CASSSRDRATYEQYF
>TRBJ2-1|TRBV12-3/TRBV12-4|-|many
TGTGCCAGCAGTCCCCCCAGGGGCAATGAGCAGTTCTTC
CASSPPRGNEQFF
>TRBJ1-3|TRBV4-3|-|few
TGCGCCAGCAGCCAAGATATTCCCAGGGCCTATGGAAACACCATATATTTT
CASSQDIPRAYGNTIYF
>TRBJ1-3|TRBV28|-|-
TGTGCCAGCAGTCCCCTGACAGCTGGAAACACCATATATTTT
CASSPLTAGNTIYF
>TRBJ2-7|TRBV6-1|-|few
TGTGCCAGCAGTATTGACGGAACCTACGAGCAGTACTTC
CASSIDGTYEQYF
>TRBJ1-1|TRBV5-1|-|-
TGCGCCAGCAGCTTTACAGGTTCGGGCACTGAAGCTTTCTTT
CASSFTGSGTEAFF